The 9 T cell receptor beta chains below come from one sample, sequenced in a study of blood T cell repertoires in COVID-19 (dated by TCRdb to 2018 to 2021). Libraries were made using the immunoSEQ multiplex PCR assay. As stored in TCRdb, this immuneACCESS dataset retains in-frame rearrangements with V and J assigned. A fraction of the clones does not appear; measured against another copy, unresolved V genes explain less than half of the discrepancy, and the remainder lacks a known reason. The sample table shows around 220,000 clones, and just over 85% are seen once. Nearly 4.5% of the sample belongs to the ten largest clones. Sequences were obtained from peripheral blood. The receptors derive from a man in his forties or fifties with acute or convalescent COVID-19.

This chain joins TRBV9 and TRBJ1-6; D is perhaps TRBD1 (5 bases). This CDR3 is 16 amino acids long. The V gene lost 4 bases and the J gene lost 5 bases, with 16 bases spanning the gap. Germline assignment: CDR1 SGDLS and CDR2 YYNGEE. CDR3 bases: TGTGCCAGCAGCCAACAGGACGTAATAGATAATTCACCCCTCCACTTT. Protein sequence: CASSQQDVIDNSPLHF.

CDR3 in amino acids: CASSYSPRGEAFF. The DNA for the CDR3 is TGTGCCAGCAGTTACTCCCCACGAGGTGAAGCTTTCTTT. The rearrangement links TRBV6-5 to TRBJ1-1; D call uncertain. The CDR3 contains 13 residues. V was shortened by 0 bases and J by 7 bases, with 9 bases between the two germline ends. CDR1 is MNHEY and CDR2 is SVGAGI in the germline V gene.

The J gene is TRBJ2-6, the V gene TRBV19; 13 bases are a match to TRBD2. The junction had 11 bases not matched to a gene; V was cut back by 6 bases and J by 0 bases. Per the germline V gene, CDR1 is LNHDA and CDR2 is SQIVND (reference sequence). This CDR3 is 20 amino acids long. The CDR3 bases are TGTGCCAGTAGCCCGGGACTAGCGGGACCATCATCCTCTGGGGCCAACGTCCTGACTTTC. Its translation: CASSPGLAGPSSSGANVLTF.

In DNA form, the CDR3 reads TGCGCCAGCAGCTTGATTTCCGGGGGTAATTCACCCCTCCACTTT. Encoded protein: CASSLISGGNSPLHF. The chain employs TRBV5-1 and TRBJ1-6; tentatively, D is TRBD1 (5 bases). The CDR3 sequence is 15 residues long. The V end lost 1 base, the J end lost 6 bases, and 11 bases lay between the germline ends. Germline CDR1 SGHRS, CDR2 YFSETQ.

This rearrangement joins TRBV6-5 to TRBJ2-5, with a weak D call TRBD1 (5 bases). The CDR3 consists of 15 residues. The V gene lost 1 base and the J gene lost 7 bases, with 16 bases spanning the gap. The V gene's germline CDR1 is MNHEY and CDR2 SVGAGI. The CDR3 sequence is CASSYWQGSSGTQYF. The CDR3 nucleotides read TGTGCCAGCAGTTACTGGCAGGGCTCCTCCGGGACCCAGTACTTC.

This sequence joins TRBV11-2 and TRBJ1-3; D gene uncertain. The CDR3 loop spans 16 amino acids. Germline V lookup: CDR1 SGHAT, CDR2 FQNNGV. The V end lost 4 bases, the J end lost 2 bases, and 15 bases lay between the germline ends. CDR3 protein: CASSSIRSITGNTIYF. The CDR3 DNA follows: TGTGCCAGCAGCTCGATTCGGAGTATCACTGGAAACACCATATATTTT. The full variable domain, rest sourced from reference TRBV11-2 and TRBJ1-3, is EAGVAQSPRYKIIEKRQSVAFWCNPISGHATLYWYQQILGQGPKLLIQFQNNGVVDDSQLPKDRFSAERLKGVDSTLKIQPAKLEDSAVYLCASSSIRSITGNTIYFGEGSWLTVV.

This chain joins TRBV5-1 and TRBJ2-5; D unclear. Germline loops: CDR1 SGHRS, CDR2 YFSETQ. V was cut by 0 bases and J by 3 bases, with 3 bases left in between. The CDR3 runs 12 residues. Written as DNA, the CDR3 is TGCGCCAGCAGCTTGGCTGAAGAGACCCAGTACTTC. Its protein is CASSLAEETQYF.

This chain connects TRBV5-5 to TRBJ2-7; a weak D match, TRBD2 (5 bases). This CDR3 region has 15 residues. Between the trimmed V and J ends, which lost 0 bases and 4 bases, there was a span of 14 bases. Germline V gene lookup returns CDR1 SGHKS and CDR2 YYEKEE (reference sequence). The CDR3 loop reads CASSLVSEGGYEQYF. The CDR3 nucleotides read TGTGCCAGCAGCTTGGTGAGTGAGGGCGGGTACGAGCAGTACTTC. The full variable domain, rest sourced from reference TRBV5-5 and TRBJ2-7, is DAGVTQSPTHLIKTRGQQVTLRCSPISGHKSVSWYQQVLGQGPQFIFQYYEKEERGRGNFPDRFSARQFPNYSSELNVNALLLGDSALYLCASSLVSEGGYEQYFGPGTRLTVT.

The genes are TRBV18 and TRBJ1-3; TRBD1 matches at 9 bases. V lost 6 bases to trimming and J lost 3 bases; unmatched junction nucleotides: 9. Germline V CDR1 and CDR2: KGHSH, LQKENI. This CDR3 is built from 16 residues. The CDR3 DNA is TGTGCCAGCTCCACCGGGACAGGGCTTAATGGAAACACCATATATTTT. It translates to CASSTGTGLNGNTIYF.